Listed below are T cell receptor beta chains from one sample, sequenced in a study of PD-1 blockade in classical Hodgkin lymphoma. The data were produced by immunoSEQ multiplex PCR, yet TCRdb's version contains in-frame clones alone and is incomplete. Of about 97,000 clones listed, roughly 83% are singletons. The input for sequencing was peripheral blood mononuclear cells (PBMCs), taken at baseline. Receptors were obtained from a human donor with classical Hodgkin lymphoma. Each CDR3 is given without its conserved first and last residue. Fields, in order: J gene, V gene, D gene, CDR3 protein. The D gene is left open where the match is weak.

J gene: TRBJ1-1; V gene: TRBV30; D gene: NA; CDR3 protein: AWSPPSTRTEAF
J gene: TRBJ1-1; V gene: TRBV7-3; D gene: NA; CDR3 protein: ASSAGDGTEAF
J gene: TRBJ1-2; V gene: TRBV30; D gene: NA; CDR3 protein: AWRGPGYT
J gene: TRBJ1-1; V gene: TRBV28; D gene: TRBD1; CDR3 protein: ASRPEGQGLRSEAF
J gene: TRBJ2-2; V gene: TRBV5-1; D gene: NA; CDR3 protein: ASSLNPDRQYTGELF
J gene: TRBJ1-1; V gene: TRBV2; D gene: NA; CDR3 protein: ASSVEGDTEAF
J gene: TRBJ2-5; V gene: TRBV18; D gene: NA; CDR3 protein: ASSPLETGRETQY
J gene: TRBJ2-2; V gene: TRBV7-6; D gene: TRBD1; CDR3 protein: ASSGAGQGVTGELF
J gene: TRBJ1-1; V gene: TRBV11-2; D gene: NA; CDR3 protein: ASSKYSVGGNTEAF
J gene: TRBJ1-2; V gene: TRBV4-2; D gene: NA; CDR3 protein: ASIQRGPWGYT
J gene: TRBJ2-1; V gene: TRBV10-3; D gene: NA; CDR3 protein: AISEGPYNEQF
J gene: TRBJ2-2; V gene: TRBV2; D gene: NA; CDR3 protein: ASSGDPGELF
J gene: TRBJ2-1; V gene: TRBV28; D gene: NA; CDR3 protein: ASSGLDPRGEQF
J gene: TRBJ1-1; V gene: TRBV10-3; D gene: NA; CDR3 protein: AIRSSFGGVSEAF
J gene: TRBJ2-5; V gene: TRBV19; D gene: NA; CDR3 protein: ASSISLAGETQY
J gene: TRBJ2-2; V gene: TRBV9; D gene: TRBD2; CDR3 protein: ASSALRGGIKAGELF
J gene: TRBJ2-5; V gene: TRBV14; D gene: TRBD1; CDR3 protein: ASSHRQGGKETQY
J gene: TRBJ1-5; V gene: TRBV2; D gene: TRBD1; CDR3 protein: ATRGDSNQPQH
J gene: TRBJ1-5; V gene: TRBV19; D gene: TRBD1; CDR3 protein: ATRGASNQPQH
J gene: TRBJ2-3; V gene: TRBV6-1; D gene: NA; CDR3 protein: ASSVRAPSTDTQY
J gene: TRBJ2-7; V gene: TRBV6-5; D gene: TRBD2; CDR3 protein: ASTGLASSYEQY
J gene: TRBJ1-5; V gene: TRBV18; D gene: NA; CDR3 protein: ASSPGRGEGQPQH
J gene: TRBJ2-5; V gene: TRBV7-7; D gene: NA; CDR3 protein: ASSSTLREATQY
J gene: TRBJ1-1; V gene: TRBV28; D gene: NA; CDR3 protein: ASRRLQGEAF
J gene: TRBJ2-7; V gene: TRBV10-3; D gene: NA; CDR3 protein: AISASNEQY
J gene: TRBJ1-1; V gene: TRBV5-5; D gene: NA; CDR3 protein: ASSLVGTNEAF
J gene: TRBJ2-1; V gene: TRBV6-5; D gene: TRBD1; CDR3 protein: ASTRDSRFNEQF